This is a list of T cell receptor beta chains from one sample in a study of blood T cell repertoires in COVID-19. The table came from immunoSEQ multiplex PCR; TCRdb's copy has only in-frame clones and leaves some out. The data contain about 49,000 clones, more than 85% of them seen just once; the ten biggest clones take up about 5%. Sequenced material: peripheral blood. The receptor set was obtained from a man between 35 and 55 years old with active COVID-19. Each CDR3 is given with its conserved first and last residue. A D gene is named only where the DNA matches it firmly. The listing skips clone size in some rows; elsewhere it reads once, few, many or a size class.

j_gene,len,v_gene,d_gene,abundance,CDR3nt,CDR3aa
TRBJ2-5,16,TRBV28,.,.,TGTGCCAGCAGGTATATCGGTAGGAGGGCCCAAGAGACCCAGTACTTC,CASRYIGRRAQETQYF
TRBJ2-1,15,TRBV9,TRBD2,.,TGTGCCAGCAGCGTAGGGACTAGCGATAACAATGAGCAGTTCTTC,CASSVGTSDNNEQFF
TRBJ1-5,15,TRBV14,.,.,TGTGCCAGCAGCCAAGATGGGCACGAGGGACAGCCCCAGCATTTT,CASSQDGHEGQPQHF
TRBJ1-5,15,TRBV19,.,once,TGTGCCAGTAGTATCAGGGCCCGGGGCAATCAGCCCCAGCATTTT,CASSIRARGNQPQHF
TRBJ1-5,13,TRBV30,.,.,TGTGCCTGGAGGGGGACTCTGGATCAGCCCCAGCATTTT,CAWRGTLDQPQHF
TRBJ2-7,15,TRBV9,TRBD1,.,TGTGCCAGCAGCGTAGGACAGGGGATCCCCTACGAGCAGTACTTC,CASSVGQGIPYEQYF
TRBJ2-3,14,TRBV5-1,.,few,TGCGCCAGCAGTTGGGTACAGAGCACAGATACGCAGTATTTT,CASSWVQSTDTQYF
TRBJ2-7,14,TRBV6-2/TRBV6-3,TRBD2,.,TGTGCCAGCAGTTACCTGGGGGGGGTCCACGAGCAGTACTTC,CASSYLGGVHEQYF
TRBJ2-3,17,TRBV20-1,.,few,TGCAGTGCTAGTGTAGCCTCGTCCATCCCTGGGACAGATACGCAGTATTTT,CSASVASSIPGTDTQYF
TRBJ2-7,14,TRBV19,.,.,TGTGCCAGTAGTATCCCCGGGATAACCTACGAGCAGTACTTC,CASSIPGITYEQYF
TRBJ1-2,13,TRBV5-4,TRBD1,.,TGTGCCAGCAGCTTGGACAGGGGGCGTGGCTACACCTTC,CASSLDRGRGYTF
TRBJ2-7,13,TRBV14,.,once,TGTGCCAGCAGCCCTAGGATCACGTACGAGCAGTACTTC,CASSPRITYEQYF
TRBJ1-2,14,TRBV14,.,.,TGTGCCAGCAGCCCATACAGGAAGAACTATGGCTACACCTTC,CASSPYRKNYGYTF
TRBJ2-1,16,TRBV5-5,.,.,TGTGCCAGCAGCTTGGCAGCGGGCGCGTCCTACAATGAGCAGTTCTTC,CASSLAAGASYNEQFF
TRBJ1-2,13,TRBV12-3/TRBV12-4,.,.,TGTGCCAGCAGGAAGACAGCTAACTATGGCTACACCTTC,CASRKTANYGYTF
TRBJ2-1,19,TRBV6-2/TRBV6-3,.,.,TGTGCCAGCAGCCGTCCCCAGGGGGCGGGAGGGTTCTCCTACAATGAGCAGTTCTTC,CASSRPQGAGGFSYNEQFF
TRBJ1-1,13,TRBV18,.,.,TGTGCCAGCTCACCACAGGGACTAACTGAAGCTTTCTTT,CASSPQGLTEAFF
TRBJ1-4,15,TRBV6-5,.,.,TGTGCCAGCAGTTTTCTCAGGGCGGGAGGTGAAAAACTGTTTTTT,CASSFLRAGGEKLFF
TRBJ2-1,16,TRBV15,.,.,TGTGCCACCAGCAGAGATTTCTCCGGCTCCTACAATGAGCAGTTCTTC,CATSRDFSGSYNEQFF
TRBJ2-3,14,TRBV19,.,.,TGTGCCAGTACCCCCCGGACTAACACAGATACGCAGTATTTT,CASTPRTNTDTQYF
TRBJ1-6,15,TRBV5-6,TRBD1,once,TGTGCCAGCAGCTTGGCCGGGACAGGGCGTTCACCCCTCCACTTT,CASSLAGTGRSPLHF
TRBJ1-1,15,TRBV13,TRBD1,once,TGTGCCAGCAGCTTGGGCAACAGGGGGCCAACTGAAGCTTTCTTT,CASSLGNRGPTEAFF
TRBJ2-1,17,TRBV28,.,.,TGTGCCAGCAGTTACGCGGCCGACAGATACCTTTACAATGAGCAGTTCTTC,CASSYAADRYLYNEQFF
TRBJ1-2,14,TRBV5-1,.,.,TGCGCCAGCAGCACATCGACAGTCAACTATGGCTACACCTTC,CASSTSTVNYGYTF
TRBJ2-1,15,TRBV29-1,TRBD2,.,TGCAGCGTCCGGGCCAGCGGGAGACCTAACAATGAGCAGTTCTTC,CSVRASGRPNNEQFF
TRBJ2-4,18,TRBV21-1,.,.,TGTGCCAGCAGCAAAGAGGGACAGCAAAAATTAGCCAAAAACATTCAGTACTTC,CASSKEGQQKLAKNIQYF
TRBJ1-1,16,TRBV5-1,.,.,TGCGCCAGCAGCTTGGCCGGTGGACAGCTGAACACTGAAGCTTTCTTT,CASSLAGGQLNTEAFF
TRBJ1-1,15,TRBV19,.,.,TGTGCCAGTAGTATAACTCCGGGAGGGGACACTGAAGCTTTCTTT,CASSITPGGDTEAFF
TRBJ1-3,13,TRBV6-5,TRBD1,few,TGTGCCAGCGACGGGACAGCGCTAAACACCATATATTTT,CASDGTALNTIYF
TRBJ1-4,14,TRBV2,TRBD1,.,TGTGCCAGCGTGGGGACAGGGGTTAATGAAAAACTGTTTTTT,CASVGTGVNEKLFF
TRBJ1-5,12,TRBV28,TRBD1,.,TGTGCCAGCAGTTTTCCAGGGGGGCCCCAGCATTTT,CASSFPGGPQHF
TRBJ2-1,15,TRBV18,TRBD1,.,TGTGCCAGCTCACCGGGACAGCCCATGCACAATGAGCAGTTCTTC,CASSPGQPMHNEQFF
TRBJ1-3,17,TRBV21-1,.,few,TGTGCCAGCAGCAAAGGGTGGCACGATCTCTCTGGAAACACCATATATTTT,CASSKGWHDLSGNTIYF
TRBJ2-1,15,TRBV19,TRBD1,.,TGTGCCAGTACCCCAAGGACAGGGGAGGGGAATGAGCAGTTCTTC,CASTPRTGEGNEQFF
TRBJ2-7,14,TRBV6-5,TRBD2,.,TGTGCCAGCTCAAGGACTAGCGGAGCCTACGAGCAGTACTTC,CASSRTSGAYEQYF
TRBJ2-1,14,TRBV27,TRBD2,.,TGTGCCAGCAGACTAGCGGGAGGGCTGGGTGAGCAGTTCTTC,CASRLAGGLGEQFF
TRBJ2-4,16,TRBV5-6,TRBD2,.,TGTGCCAGCAGCTTGGAACTAGCGGGAGAAGGAGACATTCAGTACTTC,CASSLELAGEGDIQYF
TRBJ2-3,14,TRBV3-1/TRBV3-2,.,.,TGTGCCAGCAGCACTCAGGGTGCAGGAGATACGCAGTATTTT,CASSTQGAGDTQYF
TRBJ1-1,16,TRBV5-1,.,.,TGCGCCAGCAGCTTGGAAGGGGCGCGTATAGACACTGAAGCTTTCTTT,CASSLEGARIDTEAFF
TRBJ2-7,13,TRBV5-4,TRBD2,.,TGTGCCAGCAGCTTGGAGCGGGGAGACGAGCAGTACTTC,CASSLERGDEQYF
TRBJ2-7,18,TRBV2,.,.,TGTGCCAGCAGTGGAAGTCGGAAGGCCGGCAGACTTTCCTACGAGCAGTACTTC,CASSGSRKAGRLSYEQYF
TRBJ2-1,14,TRBV7-3,.,.,TGTGCCAGCAGCTTGGAACAGGGCTACAATGAGCAGTTCTTC,CASSLEQGYNEQFF
TRBJ2-1,13,TRBV7-3,.,once,TGTGCCAGCAGCTACAACAGGGACAATGAGCAGTTCTTC,CASSYNRDNEQFF
TRBJ1-6,15,TRBV7-8,.,.,TGTGCCGCCCGTAGGGGTGGAGCCTATAATTCACCCCTCCACTTT,CAARRGGAYNSPLHF
TRBJ2-1,16,TRBV4-2,TRBD2,.,TGTGCCAGCAGCCAAGTCCCGACTAGCGGGTTCAATGAGCAGTTCTTC,CASSQVPTSGFNEQFF
TRBJ2-7,16,TRBV5-1,.,.,TGCGCCAGCAGCTTACTACAGGGTGGAGGTGGGCACGAGCAGTACTTC,CASSLLQGGGGHEQYF
TRBJ2-4,16,TRBV7-9,TRBD1,.,TGTGCCAGCAGCTTAGGAGGGGGCCGAGCCAAAAACATTCAGTACTTC,CASSLGGGRAKNIQYF
TRBJ2-7,14,TRBV5-4,.,once,TGTGCCAGCAGCTTGGTAGAAAGTTCCTACGAGCAGTACTTC,CASSLVESSYEQYF
TRBJ1-2,12,TRBV6-5,.,.,TGTGCCGGTTCTAGATGGCTATATGGCTACACCTTC,CAGSRWLYGYTF
TRBJ2-5,16,TRBV29-1,TRBD1,.,TGCAGCGTTGAAGAAGGGGGACAGGGTCCTCAAGAGACCCAGTACTTC,CSVEEGGQGPQETQYF
TRBJ2-3,13,TRBV4-2,.,.,TGTGCCAGCAGCCAAGATAAGGCGGGGCCGCAGTATTTT,CASSQDKAGPQYF
TRBJ1-5,13,TRBV6-5,.,.,TGTGCCAGCACAGACTACACCAATCAGCCCCAGCATTTT,CASTDYTNQPQHF
TRBJ2-3,15,TRBV28,TRBD1,.,TGTGCCAGCAGTTTACAGGGGGCGTTCGCAGATACGCAGTATTTT,CASSLQGAFADTQYF
TRBJ1-1,13,TRBV9,TRBD1,.,TGTGCCAGCAGCCAAGACAGGGGCACTGAAGCTTTCTTT,CASSQDRGTEAFF
TRBJ2-1,16,TRBV25-1,.,.,TGTGCCAGCAGTGAGGGGTGGCAGGGGCTTGCCAATGAGCAGTTCTTC,CASSEGWQGLANEQFF